This T cell receptor (beta chain) was captured by sequencing in a study of cytomegalovirus exposure and HLA in healthy donors. The PCR ran on 60 Vbeta and 13 Jbeta primers. Per the original data handling: In a later analysis, roughly 86 million unique TCR beta chains included roughly 11 million shared by two or more donors. Generated by immunoSEQ multiplex PCR, the TCRdb table keeps only in-frame clones and is missing some. V and J calls and clone size follow that table, whereas D and trimming were derived from the DNA. The data show some 120,000 clones, over 65% seen once. Study-level results: When presence/absence was analysed, sequencing depth was taken to be roughly uniform across donors. An observed cluster of highly shared sequence variants was recorded as a likely sequencing artifact.

This clone was detected only a few times. Its matching antigen is unknown. Losses at the gene ends were 5 bases for V and 4 bases for J; bases not matched to a gene: 18. Germline V CDR1 and CDR2: SEHNR, FQNEAQ (reference sequence). This CDR3 comprises 19 residues. The origin of this receptor is a woman aged 40 to 50 in good health and CMV-seronegative. Sequencing was performed on PBMCs. The chain is built from TRBV7-9 and TRBJ1-3; 9 bases agree with TRBD1. CDR3 amino acids: CASSQLGGTGRIYGNTIYF. In DNA, the CDR3 is TGTGCCAGCAGCCAACTTGGCGGGACAGGGAGGATTTACGGAAACACCATATATTTT. The complete variable domain, with remaining parts taken from reference TRBV7-9 and TRBJ1-3, reads DTGVSQNPRHKITKRGQNVTFRCDPISEHNRLYWYRQTLGQGPEFLTYFQNEAQLEKSRLLSDRFSAERPKGSFSTLEIQRTEQGDSAMYLCASSQLGGTGRIYGNTIYFGEGSWLTVV.